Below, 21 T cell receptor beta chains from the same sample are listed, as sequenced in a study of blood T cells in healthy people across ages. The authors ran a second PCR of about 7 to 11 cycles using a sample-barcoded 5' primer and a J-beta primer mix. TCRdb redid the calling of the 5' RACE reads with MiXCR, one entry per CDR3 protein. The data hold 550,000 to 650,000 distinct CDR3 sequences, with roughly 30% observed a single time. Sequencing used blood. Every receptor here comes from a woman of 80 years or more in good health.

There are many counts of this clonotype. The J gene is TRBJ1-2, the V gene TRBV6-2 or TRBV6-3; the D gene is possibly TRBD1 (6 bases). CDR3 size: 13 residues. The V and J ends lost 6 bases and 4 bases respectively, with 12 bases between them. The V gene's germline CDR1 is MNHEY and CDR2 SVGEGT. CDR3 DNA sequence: TGTGCCAGCAGCTGGGACACGGCCTATGGCTACACCTTC. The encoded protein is CASSWDTAYGYTF.

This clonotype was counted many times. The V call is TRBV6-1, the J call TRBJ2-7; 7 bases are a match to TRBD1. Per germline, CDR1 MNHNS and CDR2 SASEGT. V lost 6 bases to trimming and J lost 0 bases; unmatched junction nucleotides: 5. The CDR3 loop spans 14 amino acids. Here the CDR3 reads CASRRQGTSYEQYF. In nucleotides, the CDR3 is TGTGCCAGCAGAAGACAGGGCACCTCCTACGAGCAGTACTTC.

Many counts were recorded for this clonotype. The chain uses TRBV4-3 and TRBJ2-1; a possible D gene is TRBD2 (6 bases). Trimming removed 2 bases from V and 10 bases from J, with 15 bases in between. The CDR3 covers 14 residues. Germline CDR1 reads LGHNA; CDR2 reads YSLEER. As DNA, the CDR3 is TGCGCCAGCAGCCAACCCGGGGAGGCAGTCGAGCAGTTCTTC. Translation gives CASSQPGEAVEQFF.

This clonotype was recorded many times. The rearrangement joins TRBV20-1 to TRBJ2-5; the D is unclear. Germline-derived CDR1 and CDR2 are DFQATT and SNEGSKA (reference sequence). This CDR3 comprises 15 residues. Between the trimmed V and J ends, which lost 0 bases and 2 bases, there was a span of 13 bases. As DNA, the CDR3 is TGCAGTGCTAGAGAGGTCTCAACCTTTCAAGAGACCCAGTACTTC. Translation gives CSAREVSTFQETQYF.

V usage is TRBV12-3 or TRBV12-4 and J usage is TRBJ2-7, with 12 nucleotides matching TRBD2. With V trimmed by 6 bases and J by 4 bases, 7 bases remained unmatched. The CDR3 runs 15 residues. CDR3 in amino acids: CASSQDGTSGYEQYF. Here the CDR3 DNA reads TGTGCCAGCAGCCAAGATGGGACTAGCGGGTACGAGCAGTACTTC.

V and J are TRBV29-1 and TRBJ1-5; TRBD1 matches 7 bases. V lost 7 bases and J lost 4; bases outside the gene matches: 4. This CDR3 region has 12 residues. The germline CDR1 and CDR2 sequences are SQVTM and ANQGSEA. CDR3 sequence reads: CSGRQGNQPQHF. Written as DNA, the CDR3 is TGCAGCGGTCGACAGGGTAATCAGCCCCAGCATTTT.

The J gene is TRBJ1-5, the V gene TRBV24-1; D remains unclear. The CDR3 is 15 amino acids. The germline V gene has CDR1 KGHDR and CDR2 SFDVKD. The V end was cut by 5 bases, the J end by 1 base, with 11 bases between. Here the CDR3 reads CATSATPSSNQPQHF. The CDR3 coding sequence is TGTGCCACCAGTGCGACTCCGTCGAGCAATCAGCCCCAGCATTTT.

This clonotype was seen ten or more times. The CDR3 reads CASYRAEGEKLFF. CDR3 nucleotide sequence: TGTGCCAGCTACAGGGCGGAAGGTGAAAAACTGTTTTTT. V usage is TRBV2 and J usage is TRBJ1-4, with D maybe TRBD1 (6 bases). V lost 8 bases to trimming and J lost 7 bases, with 14 bases between them. The CDR3 length is 13 residues. CDR1 and CDR2 (germline): SNHLY, FYNNEI.

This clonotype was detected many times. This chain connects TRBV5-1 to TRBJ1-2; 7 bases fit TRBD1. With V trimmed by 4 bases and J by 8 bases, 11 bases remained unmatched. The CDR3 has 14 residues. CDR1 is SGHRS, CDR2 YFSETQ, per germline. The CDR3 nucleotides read TGCGCCAGCAGCCCTGAACCGGGACAGAGAGGCTACACCTTC. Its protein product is CASSPEPGQRGYTF.

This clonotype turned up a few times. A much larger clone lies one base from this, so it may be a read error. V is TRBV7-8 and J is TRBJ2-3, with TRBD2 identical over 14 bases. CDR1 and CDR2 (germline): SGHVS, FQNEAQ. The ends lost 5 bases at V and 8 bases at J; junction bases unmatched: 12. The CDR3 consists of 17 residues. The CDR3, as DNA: TGTGCCAGCAGCCCTCCCGGACTAGCGGGGGGTAGAGGTACGCAGTATTTT. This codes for CASSPPGLAGGRGTQYF. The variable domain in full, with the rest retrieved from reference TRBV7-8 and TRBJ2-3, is GAGVSQSPRYKVAKRGQDVALRCDPISGHVSLFWYQQALGQGPEFLTYFQNEAQLDKSGLPSDRFFAERPEGSVSTLKIQRTQQEDSAVYLCASSPPGLAGGRGTQYFGPGTRLTVL.

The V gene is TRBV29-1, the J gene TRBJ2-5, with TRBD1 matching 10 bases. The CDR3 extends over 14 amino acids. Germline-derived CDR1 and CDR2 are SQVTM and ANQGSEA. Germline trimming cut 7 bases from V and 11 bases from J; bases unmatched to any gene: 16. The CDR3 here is CSAPTRQGADEQYF. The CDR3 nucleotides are TGCAGCGCTCCGACCCGACAGGGGGCCGATGAGCAGTACTTC.

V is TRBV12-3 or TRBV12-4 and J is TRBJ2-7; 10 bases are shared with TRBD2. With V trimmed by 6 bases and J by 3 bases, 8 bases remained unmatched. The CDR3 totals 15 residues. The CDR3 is CASRPRTSGNYEQYF. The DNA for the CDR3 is TGTGCCAGCAGACCGCGGACTAGCGGTAACTACGAGCAGTACTTC.

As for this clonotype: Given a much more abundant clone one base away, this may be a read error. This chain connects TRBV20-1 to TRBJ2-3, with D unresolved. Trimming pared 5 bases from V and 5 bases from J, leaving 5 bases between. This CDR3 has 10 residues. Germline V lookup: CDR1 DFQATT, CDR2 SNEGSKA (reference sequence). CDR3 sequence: CSAPRDTQYF. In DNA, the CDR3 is TGCAGTGCTCCCCGAGATACGCAGTATTTT.

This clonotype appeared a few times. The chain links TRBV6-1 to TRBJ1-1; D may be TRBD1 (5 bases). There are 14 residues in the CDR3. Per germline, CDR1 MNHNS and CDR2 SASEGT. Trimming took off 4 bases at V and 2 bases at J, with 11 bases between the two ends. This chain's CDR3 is CASSGDGINTEAFF. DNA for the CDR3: TGTGCCAGCAGTGGGGACGGGATTAACACTGAAGCTTTCTTT.

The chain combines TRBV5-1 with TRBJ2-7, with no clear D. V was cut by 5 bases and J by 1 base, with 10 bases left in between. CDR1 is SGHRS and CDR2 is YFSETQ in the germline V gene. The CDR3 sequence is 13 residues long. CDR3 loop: CASSRDKSYEQYF. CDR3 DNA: TGCGCCAGCAGTCGCGACAAATCCTACGAGCAGTACTTC.

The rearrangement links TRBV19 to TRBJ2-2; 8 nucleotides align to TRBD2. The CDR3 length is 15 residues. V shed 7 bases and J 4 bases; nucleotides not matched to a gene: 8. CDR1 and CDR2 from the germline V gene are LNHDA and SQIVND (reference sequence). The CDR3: CASTAGGSRTGELFF. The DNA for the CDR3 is TGTGCCAGTACTGCGGGGGGTTCTCGCACCGGGGAGCTGTTTTTT. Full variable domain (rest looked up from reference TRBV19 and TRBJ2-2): DGGITQSPKYLFRKEGQNVTLSCEQNLNHDAMYWYRQDPGQGLRLIYYSQIVNDFQKGDIAEGYSVSREKKESFPLTVTSAQKNPTAFYLCASTAGGSRTGELFFGEGSRLTVL.

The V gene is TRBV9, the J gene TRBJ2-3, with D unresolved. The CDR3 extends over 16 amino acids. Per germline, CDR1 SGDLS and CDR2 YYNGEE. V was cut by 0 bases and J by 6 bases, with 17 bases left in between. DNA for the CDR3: TGTGCCAGCAGCGTAGAAGGTAACCACCAGTCCGATACGCAGTATTTT. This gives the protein CASSVEGNHQSDTQYF.

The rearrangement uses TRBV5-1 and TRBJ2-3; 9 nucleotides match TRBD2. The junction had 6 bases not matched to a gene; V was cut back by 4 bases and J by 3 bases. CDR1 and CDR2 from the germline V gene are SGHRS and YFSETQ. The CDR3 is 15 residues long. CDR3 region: CASSRTSGLTDTQYF. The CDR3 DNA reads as TGCGCCAGCAGCCGCACTAGCGGGTTGACAGATACGCAGTATTTT.

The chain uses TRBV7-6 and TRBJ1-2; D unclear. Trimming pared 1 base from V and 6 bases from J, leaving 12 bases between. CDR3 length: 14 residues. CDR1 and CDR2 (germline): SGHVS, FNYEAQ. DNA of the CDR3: TGTGCCAGCAGCTTAGTGTGGGAAAGTGATGGCTACACCTTC. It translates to CASSLVWESDGYTF.

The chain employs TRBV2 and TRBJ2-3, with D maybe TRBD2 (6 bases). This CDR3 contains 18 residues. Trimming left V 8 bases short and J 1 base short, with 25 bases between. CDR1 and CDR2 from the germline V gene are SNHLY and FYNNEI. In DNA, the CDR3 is TGTGCCAGCCGAAGCGTTGGGGGACTTCGACATCGCACAGATACGCAGTATTTT. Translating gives CASRSVGGLRHRTDTQYF.

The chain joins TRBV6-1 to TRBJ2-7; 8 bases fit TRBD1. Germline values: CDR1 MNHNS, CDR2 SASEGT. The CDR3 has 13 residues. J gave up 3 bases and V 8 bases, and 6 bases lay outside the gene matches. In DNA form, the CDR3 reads TGTGCCAGCCACAGGGGGATGGGCTACGAGCAGTACTTC. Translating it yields CASHRGMGYEQYF.